The entry below describes one T cell receptor beta chain. This sample is part of a study of blood T cell repertoires in COVID-19. Study information: COVID-19 samples, acute and convalescent, were from the United States, Italy and Spain.

The protocol was immunoSEQ multiplex PCR, while the TCRdb copy is restricted to in-frame clones and leaves out a portion. The sample has 200,000 to 300,000 clones; approximately 83% are singletons. The specimen was peripheral blood. The source of this sequence is a woman in her thirties who had recovered from COVID-19.

CDR3 bases: TGCGCCAGCAGCTTAAATCAGGGGACGGATGGCTACACCTTC. As protein: CASSLNQGTDGYTF. The chain uses TRBV5-1 and TRBJ1-2, with D possibly matching TRBD1 (6 bases). Germline V CDR1 and CDR2: SGHRS, YFSETQ. V was trimmed by 2 bases and J by 6 bases, leaving 14 bases between them. The CDR3 spans 14 residues.